The 2 T cell receptor beta chains presented below share a single source sample, sequenced in a study of cytomegalovirus exposure and HLA in healthy donors. PCR amplification relied on 60 Vbeta primers (plus 13 Jbeta primers). TCRdb's table, derived via immunoSEQ multiplex PCR, lists solely in-frame clones and lacks some. This table holds roughly 120,000 clones, 9.5% found once. Sequencing input: PBMCs. These receptors were taken from a man aged 30 to 39 in good health and CMV-seronegative.

This clone was detected a few times. The chain has TRBV27 and TRBJ2-7, with D tentatively TRBD1 (6 bases). CDR1 and CDR2 from the germline V gene are MNHEY and SMNVEV (reference sequence). Trimming removed 5 bases at V and 6 bases at J, with 17 bases between. The CDR3 totals 14 residues. The CDR3 DNA sequence: TGTGCCAGCAGTCCCCCCCGGGACATTTCCGAGCAGTACTTC. It codes for CASSPPRDISEQYF.

This clone has just a few counts. V and J are TRBV5-5 and TRBJ2-6; D possibly corresponds to TRBD1 (5 bases). The CDR3 is made up of 14 amino acids. Germline-derived CDR1 and CDR2 are SGHKS and YYEKEE (reference sequence). With 4 bases removed from V and 1 base from J, the gap between germline ends came to 6 bases. CDR3 region: CASSPGSGANVLTF. CDR3 in DNA: TGTGCCAGCAGCCCAGGGTCTGGGGCCAACGTCCTGACTTTC.